The clone carrying this T cell receptor beta chain has at least ten counts. Its antigen is not known. The CDR3 has 15 amino acids. V gave up 4 bases and J gave up 1 base; unmatched junction bases: 4. Per germline, CDR1 MRHNA and CDR2 SNTAGT. 5'-RACE, quantitative and with molecular barcodes, yielded the TCR beta libraries. Each CDR3 protein gets one entry after TCRdb re-called the 5' RACE reads with MiXCR. The sample holds about 340,000 distinct CDR3 sequences, approximately 22% seen once. This sample is part of a study of CD8 T cells in ankylosing spondylitis. Study conclusions and caveats: Disease-associated clones were reportedly significantly overrepresented in matched ankylosing spondylitis synovial fluid. Ankylosing spondylitis blood appeared to be characterized by a TCR beta motif of under 10 highly homologous variants. Earlier studies detected some motif variants in reactive arthritis synovial fluid and blood.

This clonotype originated in a male donor with ankylosing spondylitis or in good health (not recorded which). Sequencing was carried out using blood, either unsorted or a sorted T cell fraction (not recorded which). The chain joins TRBV6-4 to TRBJ2-1, with 7 positions matching TRBD2. Here the CDR3 reads CASSASGASYNEQFF. CDR3 nucleotides: TGTGCCAGCAGTGCAAGCGGGGCTTCCTACAATGAGCAGTTCTTC.